This entry lists 22 T cell receptor beta chains sequenced from one sample in a study of blood T cell repertoires in COVID-19. The method was immunoSEQ multiplex PCR; TCRdb's version includes in-frame clones alone and lacks a portion of them. Of 100,000 to 150,000 clones listed, around 82% are singletons. The sample consisted of peripheral blood. Every receptor here comes from a man in his 60s with acute or convalescent COVID-19.

This chain uses TRBV5-1 with TRBJ2-3, with 9 positions matching TRBD1. This CDR3 has 17 residues. The V segment lost 0 bases and the J segment 3 bases; nucleotides outside the gene matches: 8. Germline loops: CDR1 SGHRS, CDR2 YFSETQ. The CDR3 region is CASSLDGTGYSTDTQYF. In DNA, the CDR3 is TGCGCCAGCAGCTTGGACGGGACAGGGTATTCGACAGATACGCAGTATTTT.

CDR3 DNA sequence: TGTGCCAGCAGCGCCGGGGAAAGGCAGTACTTC. Amino acid sequence: CASSAGERQYF. The gene calls are TRBV9 and TRBJ2-7; the D gene is possibly TRBD2 (5 bases). Deletions cut 3 bases from V and 9 bases from J, with 10 bases between. The CDR3 runs to 11 residues. Germline V gene lookup returns CDR1 SGDLS and CDR2 YYNGEE.

The rearrangement links TRBV5-1 to TRBJ2-1; 9 bases map to TRBD1. After removal of 4 bases from V and 7 bases from J, the junction contained 6 bases not matched to a gene. Per germline, CDR1 SGHRS and CDR2 YFSETQ. CDR3 size: 14 residues. The CDR3, as DNA: TGCGCCAGCAGCCGGGGACAGGGTGGGAATGAGCAGTTCTTC. Amino acid sequence: CASSRGQGGNEQFF. Full variable domain (remainder filled in from reference TRBV5-1 and TRBJ2-1): KAGVTQTPRYLIKTRGQQVTLSCSPISGHRSVSWYQQTPGQGLQFLFEYFSETQRNKGNFPGRFSGRQFSNSRSEMNVSTLELGDSALYLCASSRGQGGNEQFFGPGTRLTVL.

The chain uses TRBV5-1 and TRBJ2-3; perhaps TRBD2 as D (5 bases). Trimming removed 0 bases at V and 2 bases at J, with 10 bases between. The CDR3 has 15 amino acids. Germline V lookup: CDR1 SGHRS, CDR2 YFSETQ. Here the CDR3 reads CASSLAGVTTDTQYF. DNA for the CDR3: TGCGCCAGCAGCTTGGCCGGGGTGACCACAGATACGCAGTATTTT.

This chain links TRBV27 with TRBJ1-2, with a possible D match to TRBD1 (5 bases). The CDR3 length is 13 residues. V was pared by 4 bases and J by 6 bases, with 12 bases between. Germline V CDR1 and CDR2: MNHEY, SMNVEV (reference sequence). In nucleotides, the CDR3 is TGTGCCAGCAGTTCCAGCAGGGTGGATGGCTACACCTTC. Translated, it gives CASSSSRVDGYTF.

The chain uses TRBV10-1 and TRBJ1-4; D perhaps matches TRBD1 (6 bases). The V gene's germline CDR1 is WNHNN and CDR2 SYGVQD (reference sequence). The V end lost 2 bases, the J end lost 8 bases, and 15 bases lay between the germline ends. The CDR3 consists of 15 residues. CDR3 protein: CASSENNRAREKLFF. The DNA for the CDR3 is TGCGCCAGCAGTGAGAACAACAGGGCTCGGGAAAAACTGTTTTTT.

This chain uses TRBV30 with TRBJ1-3, with 11 bases fitting TRBD1. The CDR3 is 15 residues long. The J segment lost 1 base and the V segment lost 4 bases, leaving 3 bases of the junction unmatched. Germline CDR1 reads GTSNPN; CDR2 reads SVGIG (reference sequence). The CDR3 reads CAWKGQGVSGNTIYF. The CDR3 nucleotides read TGTGCCTGGAAGGGACAGGGGGTTTCTGGAAACACCATATATTTT.

This clone appeared a few times. The chain links TRBV12-5 to TRBJ1-5; possibly TRBD1 for D (6 bases). V gave up 4 bases and J gave up 1 base, with 14 bases separating them. Germline V gene data show CDR1 as LGHNT and CDR2 as FRNRAP. The CDR3 runs to 16 residues. CDR3 region: CASGSEIRGSNQPQHF. The CDR3 nucleotides read TGTGCTAGTGGTTCAGAAATCAGGGGAAGCAATCAGCCCCAGCATTTT.

The chain couples TRBV10-2 to TRBJ1-2, with D possibly matching TRBD1 (6 bases). Trimming shortened V by 5 bases and J by 2 bases, and 9 bases separated the two germline ends. CDR3 size: 13 residues. CDR1 is WSHSY, CDR2 SAAADI, per germline. CDR3 DNA sequence: TGCGCCAGCAGTCGGGACATAAACTATGGCTACACCTTC. It translates to CASSRDINYGYTF.

The gene calls are TRBV28 and TRBJ1-5; 9 nucleotides agree with TRBD1. The CDR3 length is 17 residues. Germline V gene lookup returns CDR1 MDHEN and CDR2 SYDVKM. The V gene end was trimmed by 2 bases and the J gene end by 5 bases; junction bases not matched to a gene: 10. CDR3 in DNA: TGTGCCAGCAGTTTAGCCCTGGGACAGGGCGGCGATCAGCCCCAGCATTTT. Translation: CASSLALGQGGDQPQHF.

This rearrangement joins TRBV3-1 (or the pseudogene TRBV3-2) to TRBJ2-5, with 8 bases lining up with TRBD1. V trimming: 6 bases; J trimming: 5 bases; junction bases outside the gene matches: 2. The CDR3 extends over 12 amino acids. Germline CDR1 is LGHDT and CDR2 is YNNKEL (reference sequence). CDR3 sequence: CASRRQGETQYF. The CDR3 nucleotides read TGTGCCAGCAGGCGACAGGGGGAGACCCAGTACTTC.

This clone was detected only once. V gene TRBV5-3 combines with J gene TRBJ1-2; 7 bases are shared with TRBD1. TRBV5-3 is an ORF, and what it does is uncertain. The CDR3 consists of 14 residues. Trimming cost V 3 bases and J 5 bases; bases outside gene matches: 7. CDR3: CARSSQGDGYGYTF. The CDR3 nucleotides are TGTGCCAGAAGCTCCCAGGGGGATGGATATGGCTACACCTTC.

The chain links TRBV10-3 to TRBJ2-2; 16 bases line up with TRBD2. V lost 10 bases and J lost 0; bases outside the gene matches: 2. The CDR3 runs 16 residues. CDR1 is ENHRY, CDR2 SYGVKD, per germline. CDR3 residues: CATGTSGGANTGELFF. The CDR3 DNA reads as TGTGCCACCGGGACTAGCGGGGGGGCGAACACCGGGGAGCTGTTTTTT.

In its sample, this clone was seen once. V is TRBV7-6 and J is TRBJ2-2, with TRBD2 identical over 11 bases. V lost 5 bases and J lost 2; bases outside the gene matches: 7. The germline CDR1 and CDR2 sequences are SGHVS and FNYEAQ. This CDR3 region has 17 residues. The CDR3 coding sequence is TGTGCCAGCAGCAGGAGGACTAGCGGGTCCAACACCGGGGAGCTGTTTTTT. This encodes CASSRRTSGSNTGELFF.

The chain joins TRBV5-6 to TRBJ2-5; a weak D match, TRBD2 (6 bases). CDR1 is SGHDT, CDR2 YYEEEE, per germline. Trimming left V 6 bases short and J 5 bases short, with 17 bases between. The CDR3 length is 14 residues. The CDR3 here is CASTSRWGRETQYF. Here the CDR3 DNA reads TGTGCCAGCACTTCCCGGTGGGGGAGGGAGACCCAGTACTTC.

J is TRBJ1-5 and V is TRBV6-5, with TRBD1 matching over 8 bases. CDR3 length: 13 residues. J gave up 4 bases and V 11 bases, and 7 bases lay outside the gene matches. CDR1 is MNHEY and CDR2 is SVGAGI in the germline V gene. CDR3 sequence reads: CAGSDRGNQPQHF. CDR3 DNA sequence: TGTGCCGGCTCCGACAGGGGTAATCAGCCCCAGCATTTT.

This sequence joins TRBV19 and TRBJ1-1; 10 nucleotides match TRBD1. The CDR3 covers 15 residues. Germline V gene data show CDR1 as LNHDA and CDR2 as SQIVND (reference sequence). Trimming took 5 bases from V and 5 from J; bases not matched to a gene: 8. The CDR3 protein is CASSFEDRGFTEAFF. CDR3 nucleotide sequence: TGTGCCAGTAGTTTCGAGGACAGGGGGTTTACTGAAGCTTTCTTT. Full variable domain (remainder filled in from reference TRBV19 and TRBJ1-1): DGGITQSPKYLFRKEGQNVTLSCEQNLNHDAMYWYRQDPGQGLRLIYYSQIVNDFQKGDIAEGYSVSREKKESFPLTVTSAQKNPTAFYLCASSFEDRGFTEAFFGQGTRLTVV.

The chain is built from TRBV30 and TRBJ1-6; D call uncertain. The CDR3 consists of 15 residues. The germline V gene has CDR1 GTSNPN and CDR2 SVGIG (reference sequence). With 1 base removed from V and 0 bases from J, the gap between germline ends came to 7 bases. This chain's CDR3 is CAWSGESSYNSPLHF. CDR3 DNA sequence: TGTGCCTGGAGTGGGGAGAGCTCCTATAATTCACCCCTCCACTTT.

The chain carries TRBV5-1 and TRBJ2-7, with 10 positions matching TRBD2. This CDR3 contains 18 residues. The germline gives CDR1 SGHRS, CDR2 YFSETQ. The ends lost 3 bases at V and 1 base at J; junction bases unmatched: 13. CDR3 DNA sequence: TGCGCCAGCAGCTCTGTCCCTTGGTCTAGCGGGGGATCCTACGAGCAGTACTTC. This translates into CASSSVPWSSGGSYEQYF.

This clone was detected once. The chain uses TRBV7-8 and TRBJ2-1, with 11 bases identical to TRBD2. The V gene's germline CDR1 is SGHVS and CDR2 FQNEAQ. The CDR3 consists of 15 residues. V lost 5 bases, J lost 2 bases, and 2 bases stayed unmatched. The CDR3 here is CASSTSGSTYNEQFF. The CDR3 nucleotides read TGTGCCAGCAGCACTAGCGGGAGCACCTACAATGAGCAGTTCTTC.

The chain employs TRBV4-2 and TRBJ1-4, with 7 bases fitting TRBD1. Germline CDR1 and CDR2: LGHNA and YNFKEQ. This CDR3 contains 16 residues. V trimming: 2 bases; J trimming: 2 bases; junction bases outside the gene matches: 5. CDR3 loop: CASSQTGTATNEKLFF. In nucleotides, the CDR3 is TGTGCCAGCAGCCAAACTGGGACAGCGACTAATGAAAAACTGTTTTTT.

The V gene is TRBV7-2, the J gene TRBJ2-3; 8 bases are shared with TRBD2. Germline-derived CDR1 and CDR2 are SGHTA and FQGNSA. Unmatched junction bases numbered 10, after V lost 5 bases and J lost 6 bases. This CDR3 spans 15 amino acids. The CDR3 sequence: CASSPTGGPVDTQYF. CDR3 DNA sequence: TGTGCCAGCAGCCCGACGGGAGGGCCCGTTGATACGCAGTATTTT.